Listed below are T cell receptor beta chains from one sample, sequenced in a study of blood T cell repertoires in COVID-19. The assay was immunoSEQ multiplex PCR, and TCRdb's table has in-frame clones only and misses some. The data hold tens of thousands of clones, with just under 90% observed a single time. Sequenced material: peripheral blood. The receptors originated from a man in his sixties with acute or convalescent COVID-19. Both conserved end residues are part of each CDR3. Fields, in order: J gene, D gene, clone size, V gene, CDR3 DNA, CDR3 protein. A D gene is named only where the DNA matches it firmly. A row's size may be missing; if present it is once, few, many or a size class.

TRBJ2-7	TRBD2	once	TRBV10-3	TGTGCCATCAGTGAGTCTGGCGGGAGGTTCTACGAGCAGTACTTC	CAISESGGRFYEQYF
TRBJ2-3	.	.	TRBV7-2	TGTGCCAGCAGCTTTCGGGAAAACACAGATACGCAGTATTTT	CASSFRENTDTQYF
TRBJ1-2	.	.	TRBV30	TGTGCCTGGAGTCCCTCGTCTGCGCTAACCTACACCTTC	CAWSPSSALTYTF
TRBJ2-3	.	.	TRBV5-1	TGCGCCAGCAGCTTGGTATCAGGGGCCGCAGATACGCAGTATTTT	CASSLVSGAADTQYF
TRBJ2-2	.	.	TRBV28	TGTGCCAGCAGTCTATTGGGCTCTGCGAACACCGGGGAGCTGTTTTTT	CASSLLGSANTGELFF
TRBJ2-4	.	.	TRBV7-8	TGTGCCAGCAGTCATCGCGACAGAAACATTCAGTACTTC	CASSHRDRNIQYF
TRBJ1-6	.	.	TRBV6-5	TGTGCCAGCAGTCCCCTGGCTTCACCCCTCCACTTT	CASSPLASPLHF
TRBJ1-5	TRBD1	.	TRBV6-1	TGTGCCAGCAGTGAACTCCGGGACAGGAGCCTCAATCAGCCCCAGCATTTT	CASSELRDRSLNQPQHF
TRBJ2-3	TRBD2	.	TRBV7-2	TGTGCCAGCAACCCGGGACTAGCGACAGATACGCAGTATTTT	CASNPGLATDTQYF
TRBJ2-1	.	.	TRBV5-1	TGCGCCAGCAGCTTGTGGCTAGATGGGTATTCCAATGAGCAGTTCTTC	CASSLWLDGYSNEQFF
TRBJ2-7	TRBD1	.	TRBV28	TGTGCCAGCAAAGGCAGGGGGTCTTCCTACGAGCAGTACTTC	CASKGRGSSYEQYF
TRBJ1-6	.	.	TRBV25-1	TGTGCCAGCAGTGCCAGGGTGAACAATTCACCCCTCCACTTT	CASSARVNNSPLHF
TRBJ1-3	.	.	TRBV11-3	TGTGCCAGCAGCTTAAGCAGGTCTGGAAACACCATATATTTT	CASSLSRSGNTIYF
TRBJ2-7	TRBD1	few	TRBV11-3	TGTGCCAGCAGCTTAGCCATGGTCGAAGGGGGCGGCGAGCAGTACTTC	CASSLAMVEGGGEQYF
TRBJ1-5	.	.	TRBV30	TGTGCCTGGAGTCAAGGGGATAGCAATCAGCCCCAGCATTTT	CAWSQGDSNQPQHF
TRBJ1-3	.	.	TRBV19	TGTGCCAGTAGTTTAAGGAACAGGGAGAACTCTGGAAACACCATATATTTT	CASSLRNRENSGNTIYF
TRBJ2-4	TRBD2	.	TRBV10-3	TGTGCCATCAGTGAGGGGACTAGCGGGAGGGTTAAAAACATTCAGTACTTC	CAISEGTSGRVKNIQYF
TRBJ1-3	.	.	TRBV19	TGTGCCAGTAGTAAGGTCTCGCCGGGATATTTT	CASSKVSPGYF
TRBJ1-1	TRBD1	.	TRBV6-5	TGTGCCACCCGACAGGGAAAGGACACTGAAGCTTTCTTT	CATRQGKDTEAFF
TRBJ1-2	.	.	TRBV28	TGTGCCAGCACCCTCCAGGAAAACTATGGCTACACCTTC	CASTLQENYGYTF
TRBJ2-5	.	few	TRBV6-6	TGTGCCAGCAGTTACCCTACAGGGCAACAAGAGACCCAGTACTTC	CASSYPTGQQETQYF
TRBJ1-2	.	.	TRBV5-5	TGTGCCAGCAGCTTGGAGGTTAATGGCGGGGCCCGCTATGGCTACACCTTC	CASSLEVNGGARYGYTF
TRBJ2-2	TRBD1	.	TRBV6-2/TRBV6-3	TGTGCCAGCAGTTATGGGACAGGATTGAACACCGGGGAGCTGTTTTTT	CASSYGTGLNTGELFF
TRBJ1-6	TRBD1	.	TRBV2	TGTGCCAGCAGGAGGGACAGGGGGAATTCACCCCTCCACTTT	CASRRDRGNSPLHF
TRBJ1-1	TRBD1	.	TRBV12-5	TGTGCTAGTGGACCGGGACAGATGAACACTGAAGCTTTCTTT	CASGPGQMNTEAFF
TRBJ2-1	.	.	TRBV5-1	TGCGCCAGCAGCTTTGAAAACGGCTACAATGAGCAGTTCTTC	CASSFENGYNEQFF
TRBJ1-5	TRBD1	.	TRBV7-8	TGTGCCAGCAGCTTAGCGACAGGGACTCAGCCCCAGCATTTT	CASSLATGTQPQHF
TRBJ2-1	.	.	TRBV5-1	TGCGCCAGCAGCTTGGATTCCGGGAGTGAAAATGAGCAGTTCTTC	CASSLDSGSENEQFF
TRBJ2-1	TRBD2	.	TRBV6-5	TGTGCCAGCAGTTACAGCGGGAGGTCCGCTAATGAGCAGTTCTTC	CASSYSGRSANEQFF
TRBJ1-6	TRBD1	.	TRBV10-3	TGTGCCATCAGTGAGAATGACACAGGGGCCTCACCCCTCCACTTT	CAISENDTGASPLHF
TRBJ2-1	.	few	TRBV10-3	TGTGCCATCAGTGGCGCTGATAGCAATGAGCAGTTCTTC	CAISGADSNEQFF
TRBJ1-4	.	.	TRBV4-2	TGTGCCAGCAGCGACAGGTTAGAAGCATCTAATGAAAAACTGTTTTTT	CASSDRLEASNEKLFF
TRBJ2-7	.	few	TRBV5-4	TGTGCCAGCAGTGGTTACGGCGAGCAGTACTTC	CASSGYGEQYF
TRBJ2-7	TRBD1	.	TRBV28	TGTGCCAGCAGTCTGGACAGGGGGTTCTACGAGCAGTACTTC	CASSLDRGFYEQYF
TRBJ2-7	TRBD2	few	TRBV5-6	TGTGCCAGCGGGGGAGGGGAAAGGGTCTCCTACGAGCAGTACTTC	CASGGGERVSYEQYF
TRBJ2-7	TRBD1	few	TRBV7-2	TGTGCCAGCAGTATCGGGACAGGGAGGTACGAGCAGTACTTC	CASSIGTGRYEQYF
TRBJ1-2	.	.	TRBV6-2/TRBV6-3	TGTGCCAGCAGTTACTCGGCAGGCCCCGTCTATGGCTACACCTTC	CASSYSAGPVYGYTF
TRBJ1-1	.	.	TRBV29-1	TGCAGCGTTGCCTTGCAGGGGACTGAAGCTTTCTTT	CSVALQGTEAFF
TRBJ2-7	TRBD2	.	TRBV28	TGTGCCAGCAGTTCCTGGACTAGCGGGAGGAGCGAGCAGTACTTC	CASSSWTSGRSEQYF
TRBJ1-6	TRBD1	.	TRBV19	TGTGCCAGTTCCCGGACAGGGGAAAATTCACCCCTCCACTTT	CASSRTGENSPLHF
TRBJ1-1	.	.	TRBV28	TGTGCCAGCAGTCCACCACCCATTCGACAGATGAACACTGAAGCTTTCTTT	CASSPPPIRQMNTEAFF
TRBJ2-5	TRBD2	.	TRBV4-2	TGTGCCAGCAGCCAACGGCTAGCGGGAGGGGGGCAAGAGACCCAGTACTTC	CASSQRLAGGGQETQYF
TRBJ1-2	TRBD1	.	TRBV7-2	TGTGCCAGCAGCCCCGTCGGGACAGCCTATGGCTACACCTTC	CASSPVGTAYGYTF
TRBJ2-3	.	once	TRBV6-5	TGTGCCAGCAGTTACTCCTCCGCAGATACGCAGTATTTT	CASSYSSADTQYF
TRBJ1-2	.	once	TRBV12-3/TRBV12-4	TGTGCCAGCAGTTTAGCGCGTGGCTACACCTTC	CASSLARGYTF
TRBJ2-3	TRBD1	.	TRBV4-3	TGCGCCAGCAGCCAAGGGTACAGGGGCGTCACAGATACGCAGTATTTT	CASSQGYRGVTDTQYF
TRBJ2-3	TRBD2	.	TRBV7-2	TGTGCCAGCAGCCGGACTAGCGGGAGGGATACGCAGTATTTT	CASSRTSGRDTQYF
TRBJ1-2	TRBD1	.	TRBV7-8	TGTGCCAGCAGCTTATACGGGGACAGGGGAGGTTATGGCTACACCTTC	CASSLYGDRGGYGYTF
TRBJ1-5	.	.	TRBV30	TGTGCCTGGAGTTCACGACAGGGCAATCAGCCCCAGCATTTT	CAWSSRQGNQPQHF